This T cell receptor beta chain was sequenced in a study of T cell repertoires and HLA-DP antigens. Background on the study: Average DNA input: about 230 ng for CD137+CD4+ sorts, 950 to 1,500 ng pre-culture. Study-wide points: Total CD4+ responders were stimulated by HeLa antigen-presenting cells.

A note on this clone: Its antigen is currently unknown.

Pre-culture CD4+ samples were sequenced deeply, targeting roughly 220,000 T cell genomes. Measured with immunoSEQ multiplex PCR; TCRdb has only the in-frame clones, and not every one. Among some 120,000 clones listed, about 91% were seen once. With V trimmed by 3 bases and J by 2 bases, 7 bases remained unmatched. The CDR3 is made up of 15 amino acids. Germline values: CDR1 LNHDA, CDR2 SQIVND (reference sequence). Negative selection yielded untouched CD4+ T cells of average approximately 98% purity. Sequencing input: CD4+ T cells from PBMCs. The TCR comes from a woman under 30 in good health and CMV-seronegative. The chain employs TRBV19 and TRBJ2-7, with 7 bases aligning to TRBD2. CDR3 sequence: CASSILADAPYEQYF. The CDR3 DNA sequence: TGTGCCAGTAGTATTCTAGCGGATGCACCCTACGAGCAGTACTTC.